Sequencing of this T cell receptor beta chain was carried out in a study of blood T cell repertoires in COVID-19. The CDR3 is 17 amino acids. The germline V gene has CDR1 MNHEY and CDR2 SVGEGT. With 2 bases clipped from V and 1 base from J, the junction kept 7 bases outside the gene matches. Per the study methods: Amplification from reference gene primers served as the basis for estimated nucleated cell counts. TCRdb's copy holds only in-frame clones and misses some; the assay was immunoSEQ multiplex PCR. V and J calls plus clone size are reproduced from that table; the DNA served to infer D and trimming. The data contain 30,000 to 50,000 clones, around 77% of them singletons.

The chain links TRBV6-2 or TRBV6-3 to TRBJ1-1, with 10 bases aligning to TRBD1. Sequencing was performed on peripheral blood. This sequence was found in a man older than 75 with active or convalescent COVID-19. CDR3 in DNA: TGTGCCAGCAGTTACCTGGGGACAGGGGTAAAGAACACTGAAGCTTTCTTT. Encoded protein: CASSYLGTGVKNTEAFF.